The 12 T cell receptor beta chains reported below all come from one sample, sequenced in a study of blood T cell repertoires in COVID-19 (dated by TCRdb to the early 2020s). Libraries came from the immunoSEQ multiplex PCR assay. Here the immuneACCESS table is served through TCRdb, limited to in-frame sequences with V and J called. Missing clones are a known gap in these copies; in checked studies unresolved V genes cover under half, and the rest lacks a known reason. This sample gives around 100,000 clones in total; about 80% of them show up just once. Nearly 25% of the sample rests with the top ten. Input material: peripheral blood. These receptors came from a human donor in a cohort sampled during active COVID-19.

The chain combines TRBV6-5 with TRBJ1-4; perhaps TRBD1 as D (6 bases). CDR1 and CDR2 (germline): MNHEY, SVGAGI. The CDR3 consists of 14 residues. The V and J ends lost 5 bases and 5 bases respectively, with 12 bases between them. CDR3 region: CASSQTGPNEKLFF. The CDR3 region has the DNA TGTGCCAGCAGTCAAACAGGGCCCAATGAAAAACTGTTTTTT.

The genes are TRBV9 and TRBJ1-3; D ambiguous. With 2 bases removed from V and 0 bases from J, the gap between germline ends came to 12 bases. CDR3 length: 16 amino acids. Germline V gene sequence: CDR1 SGDLS, CDR2 YYNGEE. CDR3 amino acids: CASSVRSVSSGNTIYF. DNA of the CDR3: TGTGCCAGCAGCGTCCGGAGCGTTAGCTCTGGAAACACCATATATTTT.

The rearrangement joins TRBV6-2 or TRBV6-3 to TRBJ1-1; tentatively, D is TRBD1 (6 bases). This CDR3 has 15 amino acids. Between the trimmed V and J ends, which lost 5 bases and 1 base, there was a span of 14 bases. CDR1 MNHEY and CDR2 SVGEGT come from the germline V gene. For the CDR3, the DNA is TGTGCCAGCAGTAAAGGGGGGGTGGCGAACACTGAAGCTTTCTTT. This translates into CASSKGGVANTEAFF.

Only one count was recorded for this clone. This CDR3 reads CASSTGTGSEKLFF. In DNA, the CDR3 is TGTGCCAGTAGTACCGGGACAGGGAGTGAAAAACTGTTTTTT. The rearrangement uses TRBV19 and TRBJ1-4, with 9 bases matching TRBD1. Looked up from germline, CDR1 is LNHDA and CDR2 is SQIVND (reference sequence). The V gene end was trimmed by 4 bases and the J gene end by 7 bases; junction bases not matched to a gene: 4. This CDR3 has 14 residues.

This clone showed up just a few times. V is TRBV5-4 and J is TRBJ1-4; TRBD1 matches 9 bases. This CDR3 comprises 16 residues. Germline V gives CDR1 SGHNT, CDR2 YYREEE (reference sequence). V lost 4 bases and J lost 7; bases outside the gene matches: 11. The CDR3 nucleotides are TGTGCCAGCAGCACGTTACAGGGGGCGCAGGGTGAAAAACTGTTTTTT. Translating it yields CASSTLQGAQGEKLFF.

The chain carries TRBV10-3 and TRBJ2-7; 7 nucleotides agree with TRBD2. Germline CDR1 is ENHRY and CDR2 is SYGVKD. The CDR3 runs to 12 residues. V lost 6 bases to trimming and J lost 6 bases; unmatched junction nucleotides: 5. The CDR3 nucleotides are TGTGCCATCAGAGCGACTAGCTCCGAGCAGTACTTC. Its protein is CAIRATSSEQYF.

This sequence joins TRBV19 and TRBJ2-1; 14 positions match TRBD2. Germline trimming cut 5 bases from V and 5 bases from J; bases unmatched to any gene: 5. This CDR3 has 16 amino acids. CDR1 is LNHDA and CDR2 is SQIVND in the germline V gene (reference sequence). CDR3 DNA sequence: TGTGCCAGTAGTCGCGGACTAGCGGGGGGTAACAATGAGCAGTTCTTC. Translated: CASSRGLAGGNNEQFF.

V usage is TRBV21-1 and J usage is TRBJ1-5; TRBD1, the D gene given by the table, was not confirmed from the DNA. TRBV21-1 is a known pseudogene. The length of the CDR3 is 15 residues. This CDR3 reads CASLSPTGTRQPQHF. CDR3 nucleotides: TGTGCCAGCCTATCCCCCACAGGGACCCGCCAGCCCCAGCATTTT.

CDR3 sequence (DNA): TGTGCCACCAGCAGTCCCGCGGTTGAAAAACTGTTTTTT. This sequence encodes CATSSPAVEKLFF. The chain carries TRBV15 and TRBJ1-4, with D unclear. The germline V and J ends were trimmed by 3 bases and 7 bases, with 9 bases remaining between them. The CDR3 spans 13 residues. Germline-derived CDR1 and CDR2 are LNHNV and YYDKDF (reference sequence).

This clone was detected once. The genes are TRBV5-1 and TRBJ2-2; 7 bases are a match to TRBD2. The germline CDR1 and CDR2 sequences are SGHRS and YFSETQ. The length of the CDR3 is 18 residues. V dropped 2 bases and J dropped 1; count of bases not matched to a gene: 11. The CDR3 DNA reads as TGCGCCAGCAGCTTCGGGACTAATCGAGGGCTGAACACCGGGGAGCTGTTTTTT. Translated: CASSFGTNRGLNTGELFF.

The chain is built from TRBV5-4 and TRBJ2-4, with TRBD2 identical over 11 bases. Trimming removed 4 bases from V and 6 bases from J; junction bases left unmatched: 9. The CDR3 loop spans 16 amino acids. Germline CDR1 reads SGHNT; CDR2 reads YYREEE (reference sequence). CDR3 region: CASSPGGLAGGNIQYF. The CDR3 region has the DNA TGTGCCAGCAGCCCAGGGGGTCTAGCGGGAGGAAACATTCAGTACTTC.

V and J are TRBV6-5 and TRBJ2-7; 9 bases map to TRBD1. The CDR3 has 14 amino acids. The V segment lost 5 bases and the J segment 4 bases; nucleotides outside the gene matches: 6. CDR1 is MNHEY, CDR2 SVGAGI, per germline. CDR3 region: CASSRDRVGYEQYF. The CDR3 region has the DNA TGTGCCAGCAGTCGGGACAGGGTTGGGTACGAGCAGTACTTC.